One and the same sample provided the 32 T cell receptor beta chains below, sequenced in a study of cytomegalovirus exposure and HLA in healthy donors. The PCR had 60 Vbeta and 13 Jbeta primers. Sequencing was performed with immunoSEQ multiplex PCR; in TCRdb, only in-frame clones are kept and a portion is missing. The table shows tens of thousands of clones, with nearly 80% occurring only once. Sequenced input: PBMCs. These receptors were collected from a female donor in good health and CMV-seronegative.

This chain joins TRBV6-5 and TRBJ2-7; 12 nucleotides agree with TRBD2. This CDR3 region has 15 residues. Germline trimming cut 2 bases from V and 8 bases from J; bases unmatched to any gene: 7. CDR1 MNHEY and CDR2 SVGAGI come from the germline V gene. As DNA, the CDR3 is TGTGCCAGCAGTTACCAAGGACTAGCGGGATTGCAGCAGTACTTC. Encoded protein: CASSYQGLAGLQQYF.

The CDR3 sequence is CATSSLQGSVGGQETQYF. CDR3 in DNA: TGTGCCACCAGCAGTTTACAGGGGAGTGTGGGGGGACAAGAGACCCAGTACTTC. The V and J genes are TRBV15 and TRBJ2-5; maybe TRBD1 (7 bases). The germline CDR1 and CDR2 sequences are LNHNV and YYDKDF (reference sequence). The CDR3 covers 18 residues. Trimming took off 3 bases at V and 2 bases at J, with 22 bases between the two ends.

The CDR3 DNA reads as TGTGCTGTCGGAGTAACATTGCACAATGAGCAGTTCTTC. Its protein product is CAVGVTLHNEQFF. This chain links TRBV7-7 with TRBJ2-1; D remains unclear. Germline V lookup: CDR1 SSHAT, CDR2 FNYEAQ (reference sequence). This CDR3 contains 13 residues. Together with reference TRBV7-7 and TRBJ2-1, the CDR3 gives the full variable domain: GAGVSQSPRYKVTKRGQDVTLRCDPISSHATLYWYQQALGQGPEFLTYFNYEAQPDKSGLPSDRFSAERPEGSISTLTIQRTEQRDSAMYRCAVGVTLHNEQFFGPGTRLTVL.

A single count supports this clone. In DNA form, the CDR3 reads TGTGCCATCAGTCCACAGGGGGCGCAGCCTAACTATGGCTACACCTTC. It translates to CAISPQGAQPNYGYTF. The chain couples TRBV10-3 to TRBJ1-2, with TRBD1 matching over 9 bases. Losses at the gene ends were 5 bases for V and 0 bases for J; bases not matched to a gene: 7. The germline V gene encodes CDR1 ENHRY and CDR2 SYGVKD. This CDR3 comprises 16 residues.

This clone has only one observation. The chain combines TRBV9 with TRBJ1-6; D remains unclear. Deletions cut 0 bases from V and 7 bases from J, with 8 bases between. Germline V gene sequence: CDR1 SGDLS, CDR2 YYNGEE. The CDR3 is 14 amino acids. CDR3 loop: CASSVAFGNSPLHF. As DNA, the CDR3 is TGTGCCAGCAGCGTAGCTTTCGGGAATTCACCCCTCCACTTT.

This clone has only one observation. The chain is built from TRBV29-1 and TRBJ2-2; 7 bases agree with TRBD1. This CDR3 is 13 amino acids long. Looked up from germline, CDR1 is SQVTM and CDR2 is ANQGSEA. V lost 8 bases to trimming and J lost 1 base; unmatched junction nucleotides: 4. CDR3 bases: TGCAGCATCGGGACAGTGAACACCGGGGAGCTGTTTTTT. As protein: CSIGTVNTGELFF.

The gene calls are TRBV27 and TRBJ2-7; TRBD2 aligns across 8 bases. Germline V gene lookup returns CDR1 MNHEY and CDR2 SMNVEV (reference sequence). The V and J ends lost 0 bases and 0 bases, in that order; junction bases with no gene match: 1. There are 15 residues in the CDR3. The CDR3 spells CASSLSSGSSYEQYF. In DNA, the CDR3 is TGTGCCAGCAGTTTATCGAGCGGGAGCTCCTACGAGCAGTACTTC.

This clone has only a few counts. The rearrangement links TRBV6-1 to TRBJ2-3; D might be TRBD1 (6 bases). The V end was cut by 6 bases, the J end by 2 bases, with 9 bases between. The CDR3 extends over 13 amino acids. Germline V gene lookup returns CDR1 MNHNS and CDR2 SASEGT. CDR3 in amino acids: CASRGQNTDTQYF. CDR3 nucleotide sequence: TGTGCCAGCAGAGGACAGAACACAGATACGCAGTATTTT.

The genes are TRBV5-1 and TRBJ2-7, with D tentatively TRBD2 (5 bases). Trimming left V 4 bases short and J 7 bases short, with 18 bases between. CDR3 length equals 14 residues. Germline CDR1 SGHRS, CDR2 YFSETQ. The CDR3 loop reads CASSTPGKPLEQYF. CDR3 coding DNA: TGCGCCAGCAGCACCCCCGGGAAGCCCTTGGAGCAGTACTTC.

The CDR3 region has the DNA TGTGCCAGCAGCTTAGCAGGGGATGGGGCCAACGTCCTGACTTTC. Translation gives CASSLAGDGANVLTF. The chain recombines TRBV7-6 with TRBJ2-6; D might be TRBD1 (5 bases). Per germline, CDR1 SGHVS and CDR2 FNYEAQ. The V gene lost 0 bases and the J gene lost 3 bases, with 6 bases spanning the gap. The CDR3 runs to 15 residues.

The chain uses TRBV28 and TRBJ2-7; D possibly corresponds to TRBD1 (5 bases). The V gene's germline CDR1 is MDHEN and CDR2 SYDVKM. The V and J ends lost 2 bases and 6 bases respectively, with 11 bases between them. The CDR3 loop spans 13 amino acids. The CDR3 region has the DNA TGTGCCAGCAGTTTAGGCAGGGCTCCCGAGCAGTACTTC. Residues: CASSLGRAPEQYF.

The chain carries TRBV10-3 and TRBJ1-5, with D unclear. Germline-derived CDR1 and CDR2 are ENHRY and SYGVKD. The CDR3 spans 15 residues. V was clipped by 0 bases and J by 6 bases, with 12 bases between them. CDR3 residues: CAISESPLGSQPQHF. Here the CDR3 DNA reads TGTGCCATCAGTGAGTCTCCATTGGGGAGTCAGCCCCAGCATTTT.

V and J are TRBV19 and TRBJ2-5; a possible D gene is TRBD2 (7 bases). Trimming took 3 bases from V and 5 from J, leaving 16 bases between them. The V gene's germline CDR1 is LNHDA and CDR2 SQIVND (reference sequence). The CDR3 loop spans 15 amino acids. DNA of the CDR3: TGTGCCAGTAGTATTCACGGCGGGGGCCAGGAGACCCAGTACTTC. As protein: CASSIHGGGQETQYF.

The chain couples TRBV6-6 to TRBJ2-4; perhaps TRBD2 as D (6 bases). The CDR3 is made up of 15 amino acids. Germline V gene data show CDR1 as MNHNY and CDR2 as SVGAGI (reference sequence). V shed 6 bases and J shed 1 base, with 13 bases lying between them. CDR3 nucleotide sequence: TGTGCCAGCAGCGACCGGGGGATTGCCAAAAACATTCAGTACTTC. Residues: CASSDRGIAKNIQYF.

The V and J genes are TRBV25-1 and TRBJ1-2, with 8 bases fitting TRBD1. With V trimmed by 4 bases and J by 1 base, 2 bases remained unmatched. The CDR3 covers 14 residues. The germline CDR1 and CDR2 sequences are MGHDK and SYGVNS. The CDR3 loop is CASSADRVNYGYTF. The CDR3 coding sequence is TGTGCCAGCAGTGCGGACAGGGTTAACTATGGCTACACCTTC.

CDR3 protein: CASSLGQTYGYTF. The CDR3 nucleotides read TGTGCCAGCAGCTTGGGACAGACCTATGGCTACACCTTC. V is TRBV11-2 and J is TRBJ1-2; 7 bases line up with TRBD1. V trimming: 3 bases; J trimming: 4 bases; junction bases outside the gene matches: 2. The germline gives CDR1 SGHAT, CDR2 FQNNGV. This CDR3 is 13 amino acids long.

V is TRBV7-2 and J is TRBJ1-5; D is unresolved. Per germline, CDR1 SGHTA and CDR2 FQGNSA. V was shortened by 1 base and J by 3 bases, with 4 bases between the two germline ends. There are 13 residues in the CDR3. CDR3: CASSLGLNQPQHF. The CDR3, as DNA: TGTGCCAGCAGCTTAGGTCTCAATCAGCCCCAGCATTTT.

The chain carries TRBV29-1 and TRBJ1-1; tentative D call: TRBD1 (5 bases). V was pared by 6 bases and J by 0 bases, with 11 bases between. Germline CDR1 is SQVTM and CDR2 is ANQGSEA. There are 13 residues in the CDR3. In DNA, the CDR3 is TGCAGCGTCGCGGGACGGATGAACACTGAAGCTTTCTTT. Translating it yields CSVAGRMNTEAFF.

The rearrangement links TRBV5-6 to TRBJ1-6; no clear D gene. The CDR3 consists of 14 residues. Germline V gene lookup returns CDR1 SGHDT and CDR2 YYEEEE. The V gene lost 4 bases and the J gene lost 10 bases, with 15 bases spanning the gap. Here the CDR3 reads CASSNPYNSSPLHF. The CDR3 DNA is TGTGCCAGCAGCAACCCCTATAATAGCTCACCCCTCCACTTT.

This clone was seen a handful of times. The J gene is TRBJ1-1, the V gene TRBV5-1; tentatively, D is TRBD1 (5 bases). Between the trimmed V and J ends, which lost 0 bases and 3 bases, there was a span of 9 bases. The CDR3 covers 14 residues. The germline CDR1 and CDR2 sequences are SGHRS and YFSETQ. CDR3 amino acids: CASSLVGGHTEAFF. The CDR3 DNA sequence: TGCGCCAGCAGCTTGGTGGGGGGACACACTGAAGCTTTCTTT.

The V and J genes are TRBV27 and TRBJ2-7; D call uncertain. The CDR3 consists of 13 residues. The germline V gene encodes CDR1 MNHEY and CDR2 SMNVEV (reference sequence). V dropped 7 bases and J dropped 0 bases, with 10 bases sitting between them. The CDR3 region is CASKTANSYEQYF. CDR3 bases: TGTGCCAGCAAAACAGCAAACTCCTACGAGCAGTACTTC.

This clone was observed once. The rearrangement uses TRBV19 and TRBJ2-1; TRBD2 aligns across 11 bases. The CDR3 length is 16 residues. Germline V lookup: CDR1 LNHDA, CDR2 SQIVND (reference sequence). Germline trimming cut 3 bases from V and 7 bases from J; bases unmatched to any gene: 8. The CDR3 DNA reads TGTGCCAGTAGTATCATGACTAGCGGGAAGGGAAATGAGCAGTTCTTC. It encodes CASSIMTSGKGNEQFF.

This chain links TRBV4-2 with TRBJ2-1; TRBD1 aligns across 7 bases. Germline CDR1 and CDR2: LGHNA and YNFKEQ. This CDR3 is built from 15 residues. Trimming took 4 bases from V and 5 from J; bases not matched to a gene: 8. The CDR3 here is CASSRYLGTDNEQFF. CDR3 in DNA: TGTGCCAGCAGCCGATACCTTGGGACAGACAATGAGCAGTTCTTC.

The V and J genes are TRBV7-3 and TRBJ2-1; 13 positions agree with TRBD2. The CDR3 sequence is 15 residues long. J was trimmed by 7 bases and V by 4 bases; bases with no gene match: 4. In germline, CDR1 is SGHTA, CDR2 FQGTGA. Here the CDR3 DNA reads TGTGCCAGCAGCTCGACTAGCGGGGGGCCGAATGAGCAGTTCTTC. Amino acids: CASSSTSGGPNEQFF.

The DNA for the CDR3 is TGTGCCAGCAGTTTACCTAGCGGCTACGAGCAGTACTTC. Translated: CASSLPSGYEQYF. The gene calls are TRBV28 and TRBJ2-7; 7 nucleotides match TRBD2. V gave up 2 bases and J gave up 3 bases; unmatched junction bases: 1. The CDR3 length is 13 residues. Germline-derived CDR1 and CDR2 are MDHEN and SYDVKM. Looking up the rest from reference TRBV28 and TRBJ2-7 gives the full variable domain: DVKVTQSSRYLVKRTGEKVFLECVQDMDHENMFWYRQDPGLGLRLIYFSYDVKMKEKGDIPEGYSVSREKKERFSLILESASTNQTSMYLCASSLPSGYEQYFGPGTRLTVT.

The CDR3, as DNA: TGTGCCACCAGCGTAGGGACAGAATTTAATGAAAAACTGTTTTTT. Its translation: CATSVGTEFNEKLFF. The genes are TRBV15 and TRBJ1-4, with 7 bases aligning to TRBD1. Germline V gene lookup returns CDR1 LNHNV and CDR2 YYDKDF (reference sequence). The CDR3 is 15 amino acids. The V and J ends lost 5 bases and 4 bases, in that order; junction bases with no gene match: 7. Full variable domain (remainder filled in from reference TRBV15 and TRBJ1-4): DAMVIQNPRYQVTQFGKPVTLSCSQTLNHNVMYWYQQKSSQAPKLLFHYYDKDFNNEADTPDNFQSRRPNTSFCFLDIRSPGLGDTAMYLCATSVGTEFNEKLFFGSGTQLSVL.

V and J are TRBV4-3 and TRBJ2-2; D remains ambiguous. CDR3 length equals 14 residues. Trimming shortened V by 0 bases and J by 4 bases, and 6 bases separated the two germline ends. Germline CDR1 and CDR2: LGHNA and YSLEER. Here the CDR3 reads CASSQDGSTGELFF. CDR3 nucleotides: TGCGCCAGCAGCCAAGATGGCAGCACCGGGGAGCTGTTTTTT.

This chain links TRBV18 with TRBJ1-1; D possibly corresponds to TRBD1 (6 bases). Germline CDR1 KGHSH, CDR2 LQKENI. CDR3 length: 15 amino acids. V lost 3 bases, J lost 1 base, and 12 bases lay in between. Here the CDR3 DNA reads TGTGCCAGCTCACCCCCGGCAGGGGAGAACACTGAAGCTTTCTTT. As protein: CASSPPAGENTEAFF. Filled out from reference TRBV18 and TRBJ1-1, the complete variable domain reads NAGVMQNPRHLVRRRGQEARLRCSPMKGHSHVYWYRQLPEEGLKFMVYLQKENIIDESGMPKERFSAEFPKEGPSILRIQQVVRGDSAAYFCASSPPAGENTEAFFGQGTRLTVV.

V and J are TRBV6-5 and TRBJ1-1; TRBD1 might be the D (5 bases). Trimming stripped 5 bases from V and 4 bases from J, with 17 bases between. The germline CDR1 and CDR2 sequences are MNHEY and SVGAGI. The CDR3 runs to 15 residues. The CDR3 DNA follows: TGTGCCAGCAGTCCGATGGCGGCAGGGCTCACTGAAGCTTTCTTT. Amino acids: CASSPMAAGLTEAFF.

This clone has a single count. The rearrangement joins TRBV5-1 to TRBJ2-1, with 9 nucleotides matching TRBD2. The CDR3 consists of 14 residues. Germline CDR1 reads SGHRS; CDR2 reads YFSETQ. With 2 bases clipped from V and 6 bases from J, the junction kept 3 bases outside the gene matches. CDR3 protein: CASSFRGRGNEQFF. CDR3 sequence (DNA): TGCGCCAGCAGCTTTCGCGGGAGGGGCAATGAGCAGTTCTTC.

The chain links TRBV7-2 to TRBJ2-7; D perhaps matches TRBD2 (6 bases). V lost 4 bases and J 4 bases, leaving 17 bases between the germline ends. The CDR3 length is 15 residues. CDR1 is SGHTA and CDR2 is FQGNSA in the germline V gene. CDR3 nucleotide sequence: TGTGCCAGCAGCTCATTCCGGACTACCCTTTACGAGCAGTACTTC. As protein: CASSSFRTTLYEQYF.

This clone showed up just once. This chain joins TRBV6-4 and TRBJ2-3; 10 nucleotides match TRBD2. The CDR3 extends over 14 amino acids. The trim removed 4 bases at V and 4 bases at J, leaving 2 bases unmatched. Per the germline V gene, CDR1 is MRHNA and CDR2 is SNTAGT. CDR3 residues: CASSVAGGADTQYF. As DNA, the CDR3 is TGTGCCAGCAGTGTAGCGGGGGGTGCAGATACGCAGTATTTT.